A selection of T cell receptor beta chains follows, all from one sample in a study of blood T cell repertoires in COVID-19. Here immunoSEQ multiplex PCR was the method, and the copy in TCRdb shows in-frame clones only, minus some. Of 150,000 to 200,000 clones in the sample, 88% were seen once. The sample was peripheral blood. These receptors came from a human donor in a cohort sampled during active COVID-19. CDR3s leave out the opening cysteine and the closing phenylalanine or tryptophan. The order of the fields is J gene, V gene, CDR3 protein.

j_gene: TRBJ1-2; v_gene: TRBV15; CDR3aa: ATSRGAPQGSSYGYT
j_gene: TRBJ1-4; v_gene: TRBV18; CDR3aa: ASSPLDSTNEKLF
j_gene: TRBJ2-5; v_gene: TRBV5-6; CDR3aa: ASSKDRRETQY
j_gene: TRBJ1-3; v_gene: TRBV18; CDR3aa: ASSPRVGEAGNTIY
j_gene: TRBJ1-2; v_gene: TRBV9; CDR3aa: ASSETAGQGPYT
j_gene: TRBJ2-2; v_gene: TRBV11-3; CDR3aa: ASSFTGSGELF
j_gene: TRBJ2-5; v_gene: TRBV5-1; CDR3aa: ASSLALRGETQY
j_gene: TRBJ1-4; v_gene: TRBV6-4; CDR3aa: ASSERGRSNEKLF
j_gene: TRBJ1-5; v_gene: TRBV3-1/TRBV3-2; CDR3aa: ASSLVDRGCDSNQPQH
j_gene: TRBJ1-4; v_gene: TRBV30; CDR3aa: AWSVLGREKLF
j_gene: TRBJ2-3; v_gene: TRBV11-3; CDR3aa: ASSFTGGWTDTQY
j_gene: TRBJ1-5; v_gene: TRBV10-2; CDR3aa: ASMGQGSQPQH
j_gene: TRBJ2-5; v_gene: TRBV10-3; CDR3aa: AIGSGQGRETQY
j_gene: TRBJ1-1; v_gene: TRBV6-5; CDR3aa: ASSYSRRTNTEAF
j_gene: TRBJ2-3; v_gene: TRBV4-3; CDR3aa: ASSPSPRDTQY
j_gene: TRBJ2-1; v_gene: TRBV6-2/TRBV6-3; CDR3aa: ASSSYGLAGDEQF
j_gene: TRBJ2-7; v_gene: TRBV3-1/TRBV3-2; CDR3aa: ASSRDRGRSYEQY
j_gene: TRBJ2-7; v_gene: TRBV11-2; CDR3aa: ASRQIRSGTGVSYEQY
j_gene: TRBJ2-3; v_gene: TRBV7-2; CDR3aa: ASSHSGTDTQY
j_gene: TRBJ1-1; v_gene: TRBV29-1; CDR3aa: SVILQVRGEAF
j_gene: TRBJ1-3; v_gene: TRBV2; CDR3aa: ASSDGQRSGNTIY
j_gene: TRBJ2-3; v_gene: TRBV15; CDR3aa: ATSRGRSDTQY
j_gene: TRBJ2-1; v_gene: TRBV2; CDR3aa: ASVQLAGKRNEQF
j_gene: TRBJ1-5; v_gene: TRBV28; CDR3aa: ASRWESGTLHSNQPQH
j_gene: TRBJ1-3; v_gene: TRBV30; CDR3aa: AWSPGQSSGNTIY
j_gene: TRBJ1-1; v_gene: TRBV12-3/TRBV12-4; CDR3aa: ASSFSYRAAF
j_gene: TRBJ1-6; v_gene: TRBV19; CDR3aa: ASGGASYNSPLH